The T cell receptor (beta chain) described here comes from a study of T cell repertoires in cytomegalovirus infection. Background on the study: Recently identified HLA-C-restricted CMV epitopes were used, and well-studied HLA-B-restricted CMV epitopes were used as well. Public TCR beta signatures provided an indication of both CMV infection and a matching HLA type. Study-wide findings and caveats: The ex vivo response was dominated by HLA-C-restricted CMV-specific TCR beta clonotypes. There were carriers of CMV plus the relevant HLA, and cumulative public TCR beta family frequency identified them.

As for this clonotype: Its antigen remains unidentified.

TCRdb used MiXCR to reprocess the reads, holding one entry per CDR3 protein. The sample shows over 95,000 distinct CDR3 sequences, roughly 30% of them seen only once. The V gene lost 8 bases and the J gene lost 1 base, with 14 bases spanning the gap. Per the germline V gene, CDR1 is MGHDK and CDR2 is SYGVNS. This CDR3 has 14 residues. The receptor was isolated from a human donor in good health (CMV status not recorded). Some clones in this sample may be carry-over from other donors' samples. The specimen comprised CD8+ T cells from cultured PBMCs, sampled from culture after CMV antigen stimulation. The J gene is TRBJ1-1, the V gene TRBV25-1, with D unresolved. Here the CDR3 reads CASHRPPGNTEAFF. The CDR3, as DNA: TGTGCCAGCCATAGGCCACCAGGGAACACTGAAGCTTTCTTT.